This T cell receptor beta chain stems from a study of cytomegalovirus exposure and HLA in healthy donors. The wider study: As released early, the data held some 85 million unique TCRs from HLA-typed donors. General study results and limits: Within an earlier analysis, most TCR beta V segments proved productive either about 87% or about 30% of the time. A later analysis associated under 20,000 TCR beta sequences with HLA alleles at a 0.05 false discovery rate.

The CDR3 consists of 17 residues. Germline CDR1 SGHRS, CDR2 YFSETQ. The V end was cut by 0 bases, the J end by 4 bases, with 20 bases between. Worth noting for this clone: Antigen specificity is unknown.

This PCR relied on a set of 60 Vbeta primers and 13 Jbeta primers. Data came from immunoSEQ multiplex PCR; TCRdb stores just in-frame clones and leaves some out. The table records around 250,000 clones, roughly four fifths of them present only once. This chain connects TRBV5-1 to TRBJ2-7; tentatively, D is TRBD2 (6 bases). The sequenced sample was PBMCs. The TCR was taken from a woman aged 60-75 years in good health and CMV-seropositive. The CDR3 region has the DNA TGCGCCAGCAGCTTGGAGCCCCCAAAAGGAGGGGCGTACGAGCAGTACTTC. Its translation is CASSLEPPKGGAYEQYF.